The clone carrying this TCR beta chain was found a few times. Its antigen is not known. The V end was cut by 5 bases, the J end by 0 bases, with 5 bases between. The V gene's germline CDR1 is MNHNS and CDR2 SASEGT. The CDR3 has 14 amino acids. For the second PCR, which ran for about 6 to 11 cycles, a sample-barcoded 5' primer and a J-beta primer mix were used. TCRdb redid the calling of the 5' RACE reads with MiXCR, one entry per CDR3 protein. The sample contains 1.5 million to 2 million distinct CDR3 sequences, under 30% of which appear only once. This entry is derived from a study of blood T cells in healthy people across ages. Findings of the study overall: More naive CD4+ cells and higher diversity were found in long-lived than in aged donors. Researchers judged that diversity estimates from one million T cells fell short of true values.

This TCR came from a woman in her twenties or thirties in good health. The sequenced material came from blood. This chain connects TRBV6-1 to TRBJ2-6; D is undetermined. CDR3: CASSKGSGANVLTF. In DNA form, the CDR3 reads TGTGCCAGCAGTAAGGGCTCTGGGGCCAACGTCCTGACTTTC.